These 22 T cell receptor beta chains were all obtained from the same sample, sequenced in a study of cytomegalovirus exposure and HLA in healthy donors. It was with 60 Vbeta and 13 Jbeta primers that the PCR ran. Here immunoSEQ multiplex PCR was the method, and the copy in TCRdb shows in-frame clones only, minus some. Of approximately 120,000 clones in the sample, around 77% were seen once. Source material: PBMCs. The receptors here all came from a woman aged 40 to 50 in good health and CMV-seropositive.

DNA of the CDR3: TGTGCCAGCAGCCCCCTAGACTCCCTAGAGCAGTACTTC. Translating gives CASSPLDSLEQYF. The V call is TRBV27, the J call TRBJ2-5, with D uncertain. Trimming took off 6 bases at V and 11 bases at J, with 19 bases between the two ends. From germline, CDR1 is MNHEY and CDR2 SMNVEV (reference sequence). The CDR3 loop spans 13 amino acids.

The rearrangement uses TRBV7-3 and TRBJ2-1; 12 bases align to TRBD2. V lost 5 bases to trimming and J lost 0 bases; unmatched junction nucleotides: 11. The CDR3 contains 19 residues. The V gene's germline CDR1 is SGHTA and CDR2 FQGTGA. The CDR3 coding sequence is TGTGCCAGCAGCCTTAAGGGGGGGACTAGCGGGCTCTCCTACAATGAGCAGTTCTTC. Encoded protein: CASSLKGGTSGLSYNEQFF.

V and J are TRBV28 and TRBJ1-5, with a possible D match to TRBD1 (5 bases). V was pared by 6 bases and J by 4 bases, with 13 bases between. Germline V gene sequence: CDR1 MDHEN, CDR2 SYDVKM. The length of the CDR3 is 14 residues. CDR3 coding DNA: TGTGCCAGCAGAACTCAAAAGGGGAATCAGCCCCAGCATTTT. Protein product: CASRTQKGNQPQHF.

The J gene is TRBJ1-2, the V gene TRBV28; D not resolved. CDR1 and CDR2 from the germline V gene are MDHEN and SYDVKM. The CDR3 is 16 amino acids. Trimming took off 6 bases at V and 2 bases at J, with 19 bases between the two ends. DNA for the CDR3: TGTGCCAGCAGCCTACCGGGGAGTCGGGCGAACTATGGCTACACCTTC. It encodes CASSLPGSRANYGYTF.

This clone was seen more than once but under ten times. The chain is built from TRBV15 and TRBJ2-7; TRBD1 matches at 12 bases. This CDR3 is 15 amino acids long. Germline trimming cut 5 bases from V and 2 bases from J; bases unmatched to any gene: 4. The V gene's germline CDR1 is LNHNV and CDR2 YYDKDF (reference sequence). The CDR3 sequence is CATSQGTGGPYEQYF. For the CDR3, the DNA is TGTGCCACCAGCCAGGGGACAGGGGGCCCCTACGAGCAGTACTTC. Full variable domain (missing parts from reference TRBV15 and TRBJ2-7): DAMVIQNPRYQVTQFGKPVTLSCSQTLNHNVMYWYQQKSSQAPKLLFHYYDKDFNNEADTPDNFQSRRPNTSFCFLDIRSPGLGDTAMYLCATSQGTGGPYEQYFGPGTRLTVT.

V usage is TRBV12-5 and J usage is TRBJ2-2; D might be TRBD2 (5 bases). Germline V gives CDR1 LGHNT, CDR2 FRNRAP. V lost 4 bases and J 6 bases, leaving 9 bases between the germline ends. The CDR3 consists of 13 residues. The CDR3 reads CASGSPGAGELFF. CDR3 sequence (DNA): TGTGCTAGTGGTTCACCCGGGGCCGGGGAGCTGTTTTTT. Full variable domain (outside the CDR3, taken from reference TRBV12-5 and TRBJ2-2): DARVTQTPRHKVTEMGQEVTMRCQPILGHNTVFWYRQTMMQGLELLAYFRNRAPLDDSGMPKDRFSAEMPDATLATLKIQPSEPRDSAVYFCASGSPGAGELFFGEGSRLTVL.

The chain links TRBV5-4 to TRBJ2-2; D gene uncertain. Germline V lookup: CDR1 SGHNT, CDR2 YYREEE (reference sequence). V gave up 2 bases and J gave up 4 bases, with 15 bases separating them. The CDR3 is 16 residues long. CDR3: CASSLVGGAATGELFF. CDR3 in DNA: TGTGCCAGCAGCTTAGTTGGCGGCGCCGCCACCGGGGAGCTGTTTTTT.

The rearrangement joins TRBV7-2 to TRBJ1-1; D unresolved. CDR1 SGHTA and CDR2 FQGNSA come from the germline V gene. The V end was cut by 2 bases, the J end by 6 bases, with 10 bases between. The CDR3 runs to 13 residues. CDR3 residues: CASSLTRVAEAFF. The DNA for the CDR3 is TGTGCCAGCAGCTTAACACGTGTCGCTGAAGCTTTCTTT.

The chain's CDR3 is CASSFLAGGSYNEQFF. The DNA for the CDR3 is TGCGCCAGCAGCTTCCTAGCGGGCGGGTCCTACAATGAGCAGTTCTTC. The chain uses TRBV5-1 and TRBJ2-1; TRBD2 matches at 8 bases. Germline trimming cut 2 bases from V and 1 base from J; bases unmatched to any gene: 5. Germline V gene sequence: CDR1 SGHRS, CDR2 YFSETQ. CDR3 size: 16 residues.

The table lists this clone with a few counts. The J gene is TRBJ2-1, the V gene TRBV20-1; D may be TRBD2 (6 bases). This CDR3 has 10 amino acids. Germline V gives CDR1 DFQATT, CDR2 SNEGSKA (reference sequence). Here the CDR3 reads CSGRGNEQFF. DNA of the CDR3: TGCAGCGGGAGAGGAAATGAGCAGTTCTTC.

This chain uses TRBV6-1 with TRBJ1-6; D is unclear. CDR1 is MNHNS and CDR2 is SASEGT in the germline V gene. CDR3 length: 14 residues. V gave up 3 bases and J gave up 6 bases, with 9 bases separating them. For the CDR3, the DNA is TGTGCCAGCAGTGAGAGGCAGTCTAATTCACCCCTCCACTTT. It encodes CASSERQSNSPLHF.

V and J are TRBV6-1 and TRBJ1-1; 9 bases align to TRBD1. The CDR3 runs 14 residues. The V segment lost 7 bases and the J segment 5 bases; nucleotides outside the gene matches: 8. Looked up from germline, CDR1 is MNHNS and CDR2 is SASEGT. CDR3 nucleotide sequence: TGTGCCAGCACTTCGGACAGGGGAGGAACTGAAGCTTTCTTT. Amino acids: CASTSDRGGTEAFF.

This clone has just one count. The chain uses TRBV7-6 and TRBJ2-1; D is possibly TRBD2 (5 bases). V was clipped by 2 bases and J by 1 base, with 9 bases between them. This CDR3 is 15 amino acids long. CDR1 is SGHVS and CDR2 is FNYEAQ in the germline V gene. The CDR3 DNA reads TGTGCCAGCAGCTTACTCCTAGCATCCTACAATGAGCAGTTCTTC. Encoded protein: CASSLLLASYNEQFF.

The rearrangement joins TRBV19 to TRBJ2-1; D uncertain. Germline assignment: CDR1 LNHDA and CDR2 SQIVND (reference sequence). This CDR3 region has 13 residues. V lost 5 bases and J lost 3, with 8 bases in between. The CDR3 is CASSETRYNEQFF. Here the CDR3 DNA reads TGTGCCAGTAGTGAGACTCGCTACAATGAGCAGTTCTTC.

The gene calls are TRBV6-1 and TRBJ2-7; weak D call: TRBD2 (5 bases). The germline CDR1 and CDR2 sequences are MNHNS and SASEGT. Trimming left V 3 bases short and J 2 bases short, with 8 bases between. The CDR3 spans 13 residues. The CDR3 DNA reads as TGTGCCAGCAGTGATGGAGGACCCTACGAGCAGTACTTC. Translated, it gives CASSDGGPYEQYF.

The chain has TRBV13 and TRBJ2-3; D is undetermined. The germline gives CDR1 PRHDT, CDR2 FYEKMQ (reference sequence). The CDR3 extends over 14 amino acids. Trimming cost V 3 bases and J 10 bases, with 17 bases left between them. In nucleotides, the CDR3 is TGTGCCAGCAGCTTTCTAGGAAGTCCCGCCGCGCAGTATTTT. Translating it yields CASSFLGSPAAQYF.

This sequence joins TRBV7-2 and TRBJ1-3; TRBD1 is a possible D gene (6 bases). V was cut by 1 base and J by 4 bases, with 11 bases left in between. The CDR3 sequence is 15 residues long. CDR1 and CDR2 (germline): SGHTA, FQGNSA. Here the CDR3 reads CASSLGAGAGNTIYF. CDR3 nucleotides: TGTGCCAGCAGCTTAGGGGCAGGGGCCGGAAACACCATATATTTT.

The chain employs TRBV7-9 and TRBJ2-3; 8 positions match TRBD2. Germline V gives CDR1 SEHNR, CDR2 FQNEAQ (reference sequence). With 4 bases clipped from V and 4 bases from J, the junction kept 10 bases outside the gene matches. The CDR3 length is 16 residues. The CDR3: CASSSKAGEEADTQYF. The CDR3 DNA reads TGTGCCAGCAGCTCGAAAGCGGGAGAGGAGGCAGATACGCAGTATTTT.

The gene calls are TRBV5-1 and TRBJ1-6; D perhaps matches TRBD1 (6 bases). V lost 4 bases and J 9 bases, leaving 23 bases between the germline ends. Germline V CDR1 and CDR2: SGHRS, YFSETQ. The CDR3 sequence is 17 residues long. The CDR3 nucleotides read TGCGCCAGCAGCAAAGGCCGCCTTGGGGACATAGGTTCACCCCTCCACTTT. Protein sequence: CASSKGRLGDIGSPLHF.

V is TRBV14 and J is TRBJ2-5; perhaps TRBD1 as D (6 bases). CDR3 length equals 14 residues. V lost 0 bases and J lost 7, with 12 bases in between. CDR1 is SGHDN, CDR2 FVKESK, per germline. DNA for the CDR3: TGTGCCAGCAGCCAAGATCTGGGGGCGAGGACCCAGTACTTC. It encodes CASSQDLGARTQYF.

The chain is built from TRBV7-2 and TRBJ1-3; tentatively, D is TRBD1 (6 bases). The CDR3 covers 17 residues. Looked up from germline, CDR1 is SGHTA and CDR2 is FQGNSA. V was trimmed by 2 bases and J by 4 bases, leaving 18 bases between them. The CDR3 is CASSLSSGRGAGNTIYF. The DNA of the CDR3 is TGTGCCAGCAGCTTATCATCGGGTCGGGGGGCCGGAAACACCATATATTTT.

This clone was seen only a few times. The chain is built from TRBV27 and TRBJ2-3; tentatively, D is TRBD2 (5 bases). Germline CDR1 MNHEY, CDR2 SMNVEV (reference sequence). CDR3 length: 12 amino acids. V was cut by 8 bases and J by 1 base, with 7 bases left in between. CDR3 coding DNA: TGTGCCAGCGAGGGCGGCACAGATACGCAGTATTTT. Translating it yields CASEGGTDTQYF.